This T cell receptor beta chain was identified during a study of T cells in Graves' hyperthyroidism and ophthalmopathy. The J segment lost 2 bases and the V segment lost 0 bases, leaving 8 bases of the junction unmatched. The CDR3 sequence is 17 residues long. CDR1 and CDR2 (germline): MNHEY, SVGAGI. This clonotype has ten or more counts. The antigen remains undetermined. Amplification yielded TCR beta CDR3 regions, with RNA transcripts as the source. During a first-round RT-PCR of the TCR CDR3, the HTBI primer set was used. TCRdb redid the calling of the multiplex PCR reads with MiXCR, one entry per CDR3 protein. The sample yields 540,000 or so distinct CDR3 sequences, 15% to 19% seen once. Study-wide findings and caveats: Ophthalmopathy, which appeared later, was predicted by the model a median roughly 6.5 months before onset.

This receptor was identified in a woman younger than 45 with Graves' hyperthyroidism. The specimen sequenced was blood. This chain uses TRBV6-5 with TRBJ2-3; 7 bases line up with TRBD2. The CDR3 coding sequence is TGTGCCAGCAGTTACTCGATGGGAGGGACCCTCACAGATACGCAGTATTTT. The encoded protein is CASSYSMGGTLTDTQYF.